The present T cell receptor (beta chain) was sequenced within a study of blood T cell repertoires in COVID-19. Study-wide background: The origin of the acute and convalescent COVID-19 samples was the United States, Italy and Spain. The analysed material was cDNA or gDNA that came from T cells, B-cell-depleted T cells, or PBMCs.

The J segment lost 6 bases and the V segment lost 4 bases, leaving 9 bases of the junction unmatched. The CDR3 extends over 15 amino acids. CDR1 and CDR2 (germline): SGHRS, YFSETQ. Under the authors' procedure: Estimated nucleated cell counts came from reference gene primer amplification. Measured with immunoSEQ multiplex PCR; TCRdb has only the in-frame clones, and not every one. V and J calls and clone size come straight from that table; D and trimming were deduced from the DNA. The sample has 45,000 to 55,000 clones, roughly 70% seen once. The material sequenced was peripheral blood. This rearrangement joins TRBV5-1 to TRBJ1-4; 7 bases fit TRBD1. This clonotype was sampled from a woman in her sixties or seventies with acute or convalescent COVID-19. The CDR3 reads CASSPGQNNYEKLFF. DNA for the CDR3: TGCGCCAGCAGCCCGGGACAGAACAACTATGAAAAACTGTTTTTT.